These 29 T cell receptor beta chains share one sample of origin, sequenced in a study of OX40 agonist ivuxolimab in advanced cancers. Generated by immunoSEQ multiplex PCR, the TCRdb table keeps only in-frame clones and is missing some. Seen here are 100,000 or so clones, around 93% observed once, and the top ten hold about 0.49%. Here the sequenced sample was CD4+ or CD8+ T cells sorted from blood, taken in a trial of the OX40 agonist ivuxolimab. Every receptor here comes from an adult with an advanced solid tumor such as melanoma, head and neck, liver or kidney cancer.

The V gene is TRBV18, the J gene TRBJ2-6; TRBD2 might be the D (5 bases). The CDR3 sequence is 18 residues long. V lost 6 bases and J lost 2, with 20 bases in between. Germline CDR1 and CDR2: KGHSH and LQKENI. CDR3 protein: CASSTILRGPPGANVLTF. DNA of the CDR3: TGTGCCAGCTCCACCATTTTAAGAGGGCCCCCTGGGGCCAACGTCCTGACTTTC. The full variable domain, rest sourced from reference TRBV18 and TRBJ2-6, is NAGVMQNPRHLVRRRGQEARLRCSPMKGHSHVYWYRQLPEEGLKFMVYLQKENIIDESGMPKERFSAEFPKEGPSILRIQQVVRGDSAAYFCASSTILRGPPGANVLTFGAGSRLTVL.

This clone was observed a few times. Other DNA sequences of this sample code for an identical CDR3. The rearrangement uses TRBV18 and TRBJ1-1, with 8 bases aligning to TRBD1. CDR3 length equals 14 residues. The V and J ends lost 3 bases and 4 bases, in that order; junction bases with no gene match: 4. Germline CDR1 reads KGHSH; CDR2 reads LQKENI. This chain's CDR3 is CASSPNTGGTEAFF. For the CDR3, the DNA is TGTGCCAGCTCACCGAATACAGGGGGCACTGAAGCTTTCTTT.

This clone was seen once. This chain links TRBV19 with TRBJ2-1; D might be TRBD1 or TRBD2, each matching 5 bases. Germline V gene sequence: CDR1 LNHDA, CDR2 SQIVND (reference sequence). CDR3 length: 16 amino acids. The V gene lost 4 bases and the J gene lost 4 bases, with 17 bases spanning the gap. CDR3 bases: TGTGCCAGTAGTAAGGACCTCGGGACGGGATACAATGAGCAGTTCTTC. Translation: CASSKDLGTGYNEQFF.

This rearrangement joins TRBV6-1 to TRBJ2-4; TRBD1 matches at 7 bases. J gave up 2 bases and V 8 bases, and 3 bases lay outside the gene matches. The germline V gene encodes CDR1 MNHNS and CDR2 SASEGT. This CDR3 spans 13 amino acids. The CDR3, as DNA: TGTGCCAGCTCGACAGGGTCCAAAAACATTCAGTACTTC. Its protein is CASSTGSKNIQYF.

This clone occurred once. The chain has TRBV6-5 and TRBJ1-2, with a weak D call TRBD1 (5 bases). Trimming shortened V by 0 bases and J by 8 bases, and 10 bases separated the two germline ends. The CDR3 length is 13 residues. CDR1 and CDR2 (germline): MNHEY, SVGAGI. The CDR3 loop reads CASSYSAGKGYTF. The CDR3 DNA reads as TGTGCCAGCAGTTACTCAGCAGGGAAAGGCTACACCTTC.

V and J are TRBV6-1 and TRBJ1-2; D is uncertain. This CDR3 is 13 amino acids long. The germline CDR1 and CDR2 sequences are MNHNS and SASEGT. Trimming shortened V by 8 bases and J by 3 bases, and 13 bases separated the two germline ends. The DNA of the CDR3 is TGTGCCAGCCTAGTGACTGACTACTATGGCTACACCTTC. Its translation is CASLVTDYYGYTF.

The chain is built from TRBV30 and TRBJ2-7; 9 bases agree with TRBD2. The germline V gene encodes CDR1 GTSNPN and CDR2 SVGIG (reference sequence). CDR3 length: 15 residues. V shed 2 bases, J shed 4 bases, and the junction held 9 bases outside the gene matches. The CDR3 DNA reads TGTGCCTGGAGTACCGGGACTAGCAGAAGGTACGAGCAGTACTTC. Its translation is CAWSTGTSRRYEQYF.

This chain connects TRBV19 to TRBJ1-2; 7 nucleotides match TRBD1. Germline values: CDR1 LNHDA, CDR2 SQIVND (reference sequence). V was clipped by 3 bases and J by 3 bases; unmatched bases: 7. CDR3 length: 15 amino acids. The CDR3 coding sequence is TGTGCCAGTAGTATCGCAAGGGGGCGCGACTATGGCTACACCTTC. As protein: CASSIARGRDYGYTF. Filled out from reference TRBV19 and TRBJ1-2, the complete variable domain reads DGGITQSPKYLFRKEGQNVTLSCEQNLNHDAMYWYRQDPGQGLRLIYYSQIVNDFQKGDIAEGYSVSREKKESFPLTVTSAQKNPTAFYLCASSIARGRDYGYTFGSGTRLTVV.

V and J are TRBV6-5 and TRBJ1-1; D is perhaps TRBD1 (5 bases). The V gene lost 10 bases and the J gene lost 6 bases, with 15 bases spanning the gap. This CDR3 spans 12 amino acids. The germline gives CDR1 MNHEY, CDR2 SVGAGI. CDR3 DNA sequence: TGTGCCACGGGACGGAGGGTTGCTGAAGCTTTCTTT. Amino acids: CATGRRVAEAFF.

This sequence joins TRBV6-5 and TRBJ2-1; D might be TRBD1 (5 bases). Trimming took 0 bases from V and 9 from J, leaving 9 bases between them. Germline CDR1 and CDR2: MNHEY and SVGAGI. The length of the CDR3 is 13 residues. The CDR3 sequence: CASSYSSGLEQFF. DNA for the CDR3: TGTGCCAGCAGTTACTCGTCAGGGCTTGAGCAGTTCTTC.

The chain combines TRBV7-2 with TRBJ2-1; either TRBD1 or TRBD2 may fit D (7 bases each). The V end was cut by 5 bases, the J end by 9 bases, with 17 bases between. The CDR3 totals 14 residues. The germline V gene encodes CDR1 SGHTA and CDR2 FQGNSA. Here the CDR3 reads CASSPRAGGGEQFF. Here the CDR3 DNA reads TGTGCCAGCAGCCCCCGCGCAGGGGGGGGTGAGCAGTTCTTC.

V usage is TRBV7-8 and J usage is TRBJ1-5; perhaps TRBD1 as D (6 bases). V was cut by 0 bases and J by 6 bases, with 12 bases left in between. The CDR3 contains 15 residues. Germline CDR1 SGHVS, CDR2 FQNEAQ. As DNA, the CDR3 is TGTGCCAGCAGCTTAGCGCTGGGGGCCATTCAGCCCCAGCATTTT. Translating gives CASSLALGAIQPQHF. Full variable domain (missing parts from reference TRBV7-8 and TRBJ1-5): GAGVSQSPRYKVAKRGQDVALRCDPISGHVSLFWYQQALGQGPEFLTYFQNEAQLDKSGLPSDRFFAERPEGSVSTLKIQRTQQEDSAVYLCASSLALGAIQPQHFGDGTRLSIL.

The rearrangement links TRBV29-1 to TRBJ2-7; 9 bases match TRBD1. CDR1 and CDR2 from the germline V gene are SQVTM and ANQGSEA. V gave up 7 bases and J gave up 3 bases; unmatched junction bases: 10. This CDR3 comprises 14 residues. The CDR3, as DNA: TGCAGCGCCAGGCCCCGACAGGGGGGCTACGAGCAGTACTTC. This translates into CSARPRQGGYEQYF.

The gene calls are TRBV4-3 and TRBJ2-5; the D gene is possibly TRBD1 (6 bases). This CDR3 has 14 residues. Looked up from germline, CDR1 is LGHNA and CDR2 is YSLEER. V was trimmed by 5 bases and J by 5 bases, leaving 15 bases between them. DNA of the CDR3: TGCGCCAGCAGCTACAGGGTTTGGCTGGAGACCCAGTACTTC. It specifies CASSYRVWLETQYF.

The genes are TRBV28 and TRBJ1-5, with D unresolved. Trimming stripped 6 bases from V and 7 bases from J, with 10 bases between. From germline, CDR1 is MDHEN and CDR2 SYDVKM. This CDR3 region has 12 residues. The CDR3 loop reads CASSFMVQPQHF. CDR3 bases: TGTGCCAGCAGCTTCATGGTGCAGCCCCAGCATTTT.

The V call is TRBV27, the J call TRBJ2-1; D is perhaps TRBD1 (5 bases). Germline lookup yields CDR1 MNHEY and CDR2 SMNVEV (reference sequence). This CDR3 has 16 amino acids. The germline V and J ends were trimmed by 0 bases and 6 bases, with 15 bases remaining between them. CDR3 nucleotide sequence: TGTGCCAGCAGTTTATCGGACAAGCACTACGGCAATGAGCAGTTCTTC. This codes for CASSLSDKHYGNEQFF.

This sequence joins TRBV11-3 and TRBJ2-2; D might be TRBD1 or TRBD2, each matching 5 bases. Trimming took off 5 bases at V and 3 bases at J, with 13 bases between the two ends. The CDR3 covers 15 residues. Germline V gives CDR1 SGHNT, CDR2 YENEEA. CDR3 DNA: TGTGCCAGCAGCACAACCGGGACGCACACCGGGGAGCTGTTTTTT. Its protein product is CASSTTGTHTGELFF.

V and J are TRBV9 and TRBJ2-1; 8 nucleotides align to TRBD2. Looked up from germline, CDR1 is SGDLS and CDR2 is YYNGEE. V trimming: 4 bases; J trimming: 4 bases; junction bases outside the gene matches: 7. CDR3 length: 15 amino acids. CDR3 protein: CASSTTSGGYNEQFF. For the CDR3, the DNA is TGTGCCAGCAGCACAACTAGCGGTGGATACAATGAGCAGTTCTTC.

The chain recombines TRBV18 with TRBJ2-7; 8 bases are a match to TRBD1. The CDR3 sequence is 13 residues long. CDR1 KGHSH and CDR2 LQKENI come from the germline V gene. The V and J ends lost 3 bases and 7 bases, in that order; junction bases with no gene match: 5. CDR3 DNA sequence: TGTGCCAGCTCACCTTTCGGGGACAGGGAGCAGTACTTC. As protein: CASSPFGDREQYF.

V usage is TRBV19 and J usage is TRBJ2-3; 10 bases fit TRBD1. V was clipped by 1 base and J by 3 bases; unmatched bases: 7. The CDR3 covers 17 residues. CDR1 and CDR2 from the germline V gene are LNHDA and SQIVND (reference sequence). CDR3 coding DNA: TGTGCCAGTAGTATAGCGGGGACAGGGGTCTTTACAGATACGCAGTATTTT. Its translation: CASSIAGTGVFTDTQYF.

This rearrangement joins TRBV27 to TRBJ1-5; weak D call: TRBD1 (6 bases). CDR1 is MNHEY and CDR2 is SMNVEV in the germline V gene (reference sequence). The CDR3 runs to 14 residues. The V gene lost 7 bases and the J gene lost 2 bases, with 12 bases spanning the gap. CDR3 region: CASKGGSGNQPQHF. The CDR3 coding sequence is TGTGCCAGCAAGGGGGGATCAGGCAATCAGCCCCAGCATTTT.

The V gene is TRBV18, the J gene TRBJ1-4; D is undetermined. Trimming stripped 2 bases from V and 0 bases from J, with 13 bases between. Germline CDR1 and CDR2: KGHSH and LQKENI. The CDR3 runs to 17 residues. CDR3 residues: CASSPSSLITTNEKLFF. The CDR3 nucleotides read TGTGCCAGCTCACCAAGTTCTCTTATTACAACTAATGAAAAACTGTTTTTT.

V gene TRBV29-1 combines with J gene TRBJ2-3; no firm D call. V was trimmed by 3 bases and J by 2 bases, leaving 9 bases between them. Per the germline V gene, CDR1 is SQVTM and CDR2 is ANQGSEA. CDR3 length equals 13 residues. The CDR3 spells CSVDRLNTDTQYF. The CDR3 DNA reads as TGCAGCGTTGATCGTCTCAACACAGATACGCAGTATTTT.

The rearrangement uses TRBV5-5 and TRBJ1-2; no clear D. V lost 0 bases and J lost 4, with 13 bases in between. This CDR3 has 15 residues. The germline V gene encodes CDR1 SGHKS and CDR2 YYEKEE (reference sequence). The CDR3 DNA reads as TGTGCCAGCAGCTTGGATTCGGGAAGGCGCTATGGCTACACCTTC. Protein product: CASSLDSGRRYGYTF.

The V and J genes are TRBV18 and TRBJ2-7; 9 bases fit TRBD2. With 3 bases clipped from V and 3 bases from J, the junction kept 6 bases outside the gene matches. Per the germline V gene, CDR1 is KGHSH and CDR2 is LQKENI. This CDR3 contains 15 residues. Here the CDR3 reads CASSPTPSGDYEQYF. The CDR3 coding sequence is TGTGCCAGCTCACCGACTCCTAGCGGGGACTACGAGCAGTACTTC.

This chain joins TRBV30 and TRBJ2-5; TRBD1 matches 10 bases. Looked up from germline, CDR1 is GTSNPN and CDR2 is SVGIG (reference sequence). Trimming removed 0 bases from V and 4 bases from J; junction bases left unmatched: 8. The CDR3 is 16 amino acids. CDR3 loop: CAWSVRTGGYAETQYF. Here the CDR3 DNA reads TGTGCCTGGAGTGTCCGGACAGGGGGTTATGCAGAGACCCAGTACTTC.

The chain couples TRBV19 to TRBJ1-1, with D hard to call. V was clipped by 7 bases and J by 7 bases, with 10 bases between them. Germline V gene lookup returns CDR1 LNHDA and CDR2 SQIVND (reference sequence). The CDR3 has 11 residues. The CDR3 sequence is CASKSAREAFF. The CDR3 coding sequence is TGTGCCAGTAAATCGGCCCGTGAAGCTTTCTTT.

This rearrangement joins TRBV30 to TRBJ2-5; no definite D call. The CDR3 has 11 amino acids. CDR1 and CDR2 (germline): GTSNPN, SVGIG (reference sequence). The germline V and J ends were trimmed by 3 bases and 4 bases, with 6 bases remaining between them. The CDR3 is CAWSATETQYF. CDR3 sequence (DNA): TGTGCCTGGAGCGCGACAGAGACCCAGTACTTC.

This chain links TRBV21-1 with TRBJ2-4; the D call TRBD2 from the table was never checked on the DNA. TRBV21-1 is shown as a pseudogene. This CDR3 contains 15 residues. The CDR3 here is CASSEGLAEKNIQYF. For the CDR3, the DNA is TGTGCCAGCAGCGAAGGACTAGCCGAAAAAAACATTCAGTACTTC.